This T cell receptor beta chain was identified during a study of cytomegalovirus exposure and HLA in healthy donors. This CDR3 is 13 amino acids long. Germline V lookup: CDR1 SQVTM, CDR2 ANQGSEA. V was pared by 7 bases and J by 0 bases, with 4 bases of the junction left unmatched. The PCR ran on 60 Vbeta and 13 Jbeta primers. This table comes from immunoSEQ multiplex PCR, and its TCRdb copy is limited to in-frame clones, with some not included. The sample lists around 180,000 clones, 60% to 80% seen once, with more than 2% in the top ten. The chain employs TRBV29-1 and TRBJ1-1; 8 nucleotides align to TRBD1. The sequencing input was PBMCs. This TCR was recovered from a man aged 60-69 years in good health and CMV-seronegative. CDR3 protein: CSGGQGVNTEAFF. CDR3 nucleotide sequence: TGCAGCGGTGGACAGGGCGTGAACACTGAAGCTTTCTTT.